A single sample gave rise to the 26 T cell receptor beta chains below, sequenced in a study of blood T cell repertoires in COVID-19. Measured with immunoSEQ multiplex PCR; TCRdb has only the in-frame clones, and not every one. The sample holds hundreds of thousands of clones; roughly 80% are singletons and the top ten take under 5.5%. Sample: peripheral blood. The receptors were gathered from an elderly woman with active or convalescent COVID-19.

This chain joins TRBV5-6 and TRBJ2-1; D call uncertain. CDR1 and CDR2 (germline): SGHDT, YYEEEE. V was cut by 0 bases and J by 9 bases, with 10 bases left in between. The CDR3 totals 13 residues. CDR3 amino acids: CASSLGLNSEQFF. In DNA, the CDR3 is TGTGCCAGCAGCTTGGGCCTAAATTCTGAGCAGTTCTTC. Drawing the rest from reference TRBV5-6 and TRBJ2-1, the complete variable domain is DAGVTQSPTHLIKTRGQQVTLRCSPKSGHDTVSWYQQALGQGPQFIFQYYEEEERQRGNFPDRFSGHQFPNYSSELNVNALLLGDSALYLCASSLGLNSEQFFGPGTRLTVL.

This clone was detected many times. This chain joins TRBV5-3 and TRBJ2-7; D gene uncertain. TRBV5-3 is reported as an ORF; its role is uncertain. This CDR3 has 14 amino acids. V lost 1 base, J lost 5 bases, and 13 bases lay in between. Written as DNA, the CDR3 is TGTGCCAGAAGCTTGTATCTAGTTTTCCACGAGCAGTACTTC. This gives the protein CARSLYLVFHEQYF.

The gene calls are TRBV27 and TRBJ1-6, with D possibly matching TRBD1 (6 bases). Germline lookup yields CDR1 MNHEY and CDR2 SMNVEV (reference sequence). The CDR3 is 15 amino acids. The germline V and J ends were trimmed by 5 bases and 4 bases, with 12 bases remaining between them. Written as DNA, the CDR3 is TGTGCCAGCAGTATGGCGGACAGATATAATTCACCCCTCCACTTT. Protein product: CASSMADRYNSPLHF.

V gene TRBV18 combines with J gene TRBJ1-1, with D perhaps matching TRBD1 (5 bases). The CDR3 contains 16 residues. Germline V gene sequence: CDR1 KGHSH, CDR2 LQKENI. The V gene lost 2 bases and the J gene lost 3 bases, with 16 bases spanning the gap. CDR3 sequence reads: CASSPSRADGDTEAFF. As DNA, the CDR3 is TGTGCCAGCTCACCATCCAGGGCAGATGGGGACACTGAAGCTTTCTTT.

The genes are TRBV5-1 and TRBJ2-7; maybe TRBD1 (6 bases). Germline V gives CDR1 SGHRS, CDR2 YFSETQ. V lost 6 bases, J lost 3 bases, and 13 bases lay in between. This CDR3 spans 13 amino acids. In nucleotides, the CDR3 is TGCGCCAGCACGTCGGGACACGGCTACGAGCAGTACTTC. Its translation: CASTSGHGYEQYF.

V and J are TRBV19 and TRBJ1-5; 7 bases agree with TRBD1. This CDR3 is 18 amino acids long. The J segment lost 0 bases and the V segment lost 3 bases, leaving 11 bases of the junction unmatched. Germline lookup yields CDR1 LNHDA and CDR2 SQIVND (reference sequence). The CDR3 loop reads CASSISRGTAYSNQPQHF. The CDR3 DNA follows: TGTGCCAGTAGTATTTCGAGAGGGACAGCTTATAGCAATCAGCCCCAGCATTTT.

The chain couples TRBV6-5 to TRBJ1-5; 7 bases fit TRBD1. CDR3 length equals 15 residues. Germline CDR1 MNHEY, CDR2 SVGAGI. Germline trimming cut 5 bases from V and 3 bases from J; bases unmatched to any gene: 7. The CDR3, as DNA: TGTGCCAGCAGTCCCTTAGGGACAGACAATCAGCCCCAGCATTTT. This sequence encodes CASSPLGTDNQPQHF.

The rearrangement joins TRBV5-1 to TRBJ2-1, with 11 bases aligning to TRBD2. Trimming took 2 bases from V and 7 from J; bases not matched to a gene: 8. This CDR3 contains 16 residues. The germline gives CDR1 SGHRS, CDR2 YFSETQ. The CDR3 is CASSLLAGGPGNEQFF. The CDR3 DNA sequence: TGCGCCAGCAGCTTATTAGCGGGAGGGCCGGGGAATGAGCAGTTCTTC. The variable domain in full, completed from reference TRBV5-1 and TRBJ2-1, reads KAGVTQTPRYLIKTRGQQVTLSCSPISGHRSVSWYQQTPGQGLQFLFEYFSETQRNKGNFPGRFSGRQFSNSRSEMNVSTLELGDSALYLCASSLLAGGPGNEQFFGPGTRLTVL.

The V gene is TRBV5-5, the J gene TRBJ2-5, with TRBD2 identical over 10 bases. The germline V gene has CDR1 SGHKS and CDR2 YYEKEE (reference sequence). Trimming at V came to 0 bases and at J to 1 base, leaving 9 bases not matched to a gene. The CDR3 consists of 18 residues. CDR3 nucleotide sequence: TGTGCCAGCAGCTTGGGTTTAGGTAGCGGGGGGCTCCAAGAGACCCAGTACTTC. It encodes CASSLGLGSGGLQETQYF.

This chain connects TRBV5-1 to TRBJ2-7, with D possibly TRBD1 on 6 matching bases. The CDR3 consists of 13 residues. Germline CDR1 and CDR2: SGHRS and YFSETQ. V was trimmed by 7 bases and J by 1 base, leaving 12 bases between them. This CDR3 reads CASRYGQSYEQYF. CDR3 coding DNA: TGCGCCAGCCGATATGGACAGTCCTACGAGCAGTACTTC.

The chain joins TRBV28 to TRBJ2-1; TRBD2 agrees at 10 bases. The CDR3 extends over 14 amino acids. V was pared by 9 bases and J by 2 bases, with 4 bases of the junction left unmatched. Germline lookup yields CDR1 MDHEN and CDR2 SYDVKM. CDR3 protein: CASYSGGTYNEQFF. The DNA of the CDR3 is TGTGCCAGTTATAGCGGGGGGACCTACAATGAGCAGTTCTTC.

The V and J genes are TRBV4-1 and TRBJ1-2, with 7 bases identical to TRBD1. J lost 4 bases, V lost 2 bases, and 10 bases had no gene match. This CDR3 has 16 amino acids. Germline V gene sequence: CDR1 MGHRA, CDR2 YSYEKL. The CDR3 reads CASSQSTRTGSYGYTF. CDR3 coding DNA: TGCGCCAGCAGCCAATCCACGAGGACAGGCTCCTATGGCTACACCTTC.

This clone was seen only once. Here the CDR3 reads CASSLRSGLGTEAFF. The CDR3 nucleotides are TGTGCCAGCAGCTTGAGATCAGGGCTAGGCACTGAAGCTTTCTTT. The V and J genes are TRBV5-5 and TRBJ1-1, with a possible D match to TRBD1 (5 bases). The CDR3 extends over 15 amino acids. Trimming took off 1 base at V and 4 bases at J, with 14 bases between the two ends. Per the germline V gene, CDR1 is SGHKS and CDR2 is YYEKEE (reference sequence).

The CDR3 reads CASSGGSGGNQPQHF. CDR3 DNA: TGTGCCAGCAGTGGAGGTTCGGGTGGCAATCAGCCCCAGCATTTT. J is TRBJ1-5 and V is TRBV2; no clear D. The CDR3 sequence is 15 residues long. CDR1 is SNHLY and CDR2 is FYNNEI in the germline V gene. V was cut by 4 bases and J by 2 bases, with 12 bases left in between.

The chain recombines TRBV20-1 with TRBJ2-7; the match to TRBD2 covers 9 bases. V was clipped by 3 bases and J by 6 bases; unmatched bases: 6. Germline values: CDR1 DFQATT, CDR2 SNEGSKA (reference sequence). The CDR3 is 13 residues long. The CDR3 region has the DNA TGCAGTGCTAGTTCCGGGACTAGCTTCGAGCAGTACTTC. This translates into CSASSGTSFEQYF.

This clone was observed a single time. J is TRBJ1-3 and V is TRBV2; 8 bases agree with TRBD1. With 8 bases clipped from V and 2 bases from J, the junction kept 5 bases outside the gene matches. The CDR3 has 14 amino acids. CDR1 and CDR2 (germline): SNHLY, FYNNEI. CDR3 coding DNA: TGTGCCAGCGCCCAGGGGGCCCCTGGAAACACCATATATTTT. It yields the protein CASAQGAPGNTIYF.

The chain recombines TRBV18 with TRBJ1-1; possibly TRBD1 for D (6 bases). CDR3 size: 14 residues. The V and J ends lost 6 bases and 1 base respectively, with 12 bases between them. Germline V CDR1 and CDR2: KGHSH, LQKENI. DNA of the CDR3: TGTGCCAGCTCTCCCACAGGGACGAACACTGAAGCTTTCTTT. Its translation is CASSPTGTNTEAFF.

The chain employs TRBV6-5 and TRBJ1-2, with 10 bases identical to TRBD1. Germline CDR1 MNHEY, CDR2 SVGAGI. The V segment lost 4 bases and the J segment 4 bases; nucleotides outside the gene matches: 6. This CDR3 is 15 amino acids long. CDR3 sequence: CASSLDRGLGYGYTF. CDR3 nucleotide sequence: TGTGCCAGCAGTTTGGACAGGGGGTTGGGCTATGGCTACACCTTC.

The chain couples TRBV5-4 to TRBJ2-5; 10 positions agree with TRBD2. The CDR3 has 14 amino acids. V was pared by 10 bases and J by 4 bases, with 10 bases of the junction left unmatched. The germline V gene has CDR1 SGHNT and CDR2 YYREEE (reference sequence). For the CDR3, the DNA is TGTGCCTGCCGCTCAGCGGGGGGGCGAGAGACCCAGTACTTC. Amino acids: CACRSAGGRETQYF.

The chain combines TRBV6-1 with TRBJ1-5; D is ambiguous. Germline V gene sequence: CDR1 MNHNS, CDR2 SASEGT. V was clipped by 1 base and J by 5 bases, with 12 bases between them. The CDR3 has 15 residues. The CDR3 bases are TGTGCCAGCAGTGAAGGGCGGGCTTTTGATCAGCCCCAGCATTTT. This codes for CASSEGRAFDQPQHF.

This chain uses TRBV7-2 with TRBJ2-1; D remains ambiguous. V dropped 5 bases and J dropped 7 bases, with 12 bases sitting between them. Looked up from germline, CDR1 is SGHTA and CDR2 is FQGNSA. This CDR3 is built from 13 residues. This CDR3 reads CASSPLRQNEQFF. In DNA, the CDR3 is TGTGCCAGCAGCCCCCTCCGTCAGAATGAGCAGTTCTTC.

This clone was seen a few times. The chain uses TRBV7-8 and TRBJ1-5; 7 nucleotides match TRBD1. Unmatched junction bases numbered 2, after V lost 3 bases and J lost 3 bases. The CDR3 consists of 14 residues. The germline gives CDR1 SGHVS, CDR2 FQNEAQ. CDR3 nucleotides: TGTGCCAGCAGCTTTGACAGGGCCAATCAGCCCCAGCATTTT. As protein: CASSFDRANQPQHF.

The J gene is TRBJ2-5, the V gene TRBV28; D remains ambiguous. V was shortened by 5 bases and J by 6 bases, with 7 bases between the two germline ends. The length of the CDR3 is 11 residues. Germline-derived CDR1 and CDR2 are MDHEN and SYDVKM. The CDR3 loop reads CASSKSQTQYF. The CDR3 DNA sequence: TGTGCCAGCAGTAAGAGCCAGACCCAGTACTTC.

This rearrangement joins TRBV6-5 to TRBJ2-7, with 7 bases identical to TRBD1. The germline CDR1 and CDR2 sequences are MNHEY and SVGAGI. The CDR3 covers 16 residues. The junction had 12 bases not matched to a gene; V was cut back by 4 bases and J by 3 bases. The CDR3 is CASSLRVGTVVYEQYF. CDR3 nucleotide sequence: TGTGCCAGCAGTTTGCGGGTAGGGACAGTTGTCTACGAGCAGTACTTC.

The chain joins TRBV6-1 to TRBJ1-4, with unresolved D. V was pared by 2 bases and J by 7 bases, with 14 bases between. CDR3 size: 15 residues. Germline V lookup: CDR1 MNHNS, CDR2 SASEGT. Here the CDR3 reads CASSETGRRSEKLFF. CDR3 sequence (DNA): TGTGCCAGCAGTGAAACCGGCCGGAGGTCTGAAAAACTGTTTTTT.

In its sample, this clone was seen once. The chain carries TRBV5-6 and TRBJ1-5, with a possible D match to TRBD1 (5 bases). V was cut by 0 bases and J by 6 bases, with 13 bases left in between. The CDR3 sequence is 15 residues long. Per the germline V gene, CDR1 is SGHDT and CDR2 is YYEEEE. In DNA form, the CDR3 reads TGTGCCAGCAGCTTGGGGGCAGGGTTCACTCAGCCCCAGCATTTT. Translated, it gives CASSLGAGFTQPQHF.